The entry below describes one TCR beta chain. The data are from a study of blood T cell repertoires in COVID-19. Study-level information: From the United States, Italy and Spain came samples of acute and convalescent COVID-19. T cells, B-cell-depleted T cells, or PBMCs supplied cDNA or gDNA.

Authors' processing steps: By means of reference gene primer amplification, nucleated cell counts were estimated. Generated by immunoSEQ multiplex PCR, the TCRdb table keeps only in-frame clones and is missing some. For V, J and clone size, that table is used; D and trimming come from the DNA. The sample shows tens of thousands of clones, around 90% of them seen only once. The sequencing input was peripheral blood. The sequence derives from a woman of 80 years or more with active or convalescent COVID-19.

CDR3 DNA sequence: TGTGCCAGCAGTCGACAGGGGGCATCCGAGCAGTACTTC. This codes for CASSRQGASEQYF. The chain links TRBV28 to TRBJ2-7; 10 positions agree with TRBD1. J gave up 6 bases and V 5 bases, and 4 bases lay outside the gene matches. Germline V CDR1 and CDR2: MDHEN, SYDVKM. The CDR3 length is 13 residues.